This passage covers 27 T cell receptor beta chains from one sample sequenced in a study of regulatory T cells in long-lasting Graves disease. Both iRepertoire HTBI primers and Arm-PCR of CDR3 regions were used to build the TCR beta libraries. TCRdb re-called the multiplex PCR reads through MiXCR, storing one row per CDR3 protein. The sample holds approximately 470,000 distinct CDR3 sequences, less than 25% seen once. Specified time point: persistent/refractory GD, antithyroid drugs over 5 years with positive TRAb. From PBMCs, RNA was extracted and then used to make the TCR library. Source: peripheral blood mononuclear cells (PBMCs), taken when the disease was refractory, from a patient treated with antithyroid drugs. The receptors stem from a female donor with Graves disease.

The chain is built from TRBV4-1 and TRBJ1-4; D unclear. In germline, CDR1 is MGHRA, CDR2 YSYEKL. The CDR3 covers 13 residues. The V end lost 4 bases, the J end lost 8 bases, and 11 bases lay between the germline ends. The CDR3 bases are TGCGCCAGCAGCCGGGTCAGAGTAGAAAAACTGTTTTTT. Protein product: CASSRVRVEKLFF.

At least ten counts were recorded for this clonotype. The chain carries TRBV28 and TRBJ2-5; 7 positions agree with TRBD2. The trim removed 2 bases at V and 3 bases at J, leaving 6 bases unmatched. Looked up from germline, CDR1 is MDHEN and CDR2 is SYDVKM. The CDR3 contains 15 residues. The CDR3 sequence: CASSLGLADEETQYF. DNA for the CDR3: TGTGCCAGCAGTTTAGGTCTAGCGGACGAAGAGACCCAGTACTTC.

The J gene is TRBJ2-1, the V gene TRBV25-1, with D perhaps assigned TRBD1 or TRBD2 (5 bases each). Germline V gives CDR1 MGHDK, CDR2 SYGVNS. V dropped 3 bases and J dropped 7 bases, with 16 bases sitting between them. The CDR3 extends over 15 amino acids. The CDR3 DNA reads TGTGCCAGCAGTGATTCGTGGACACTAGGAAATGAGCAGTTCTTC. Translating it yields CASSDSWTLGNEQFF. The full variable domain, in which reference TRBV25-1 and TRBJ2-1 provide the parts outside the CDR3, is EADIYQTPRYLVIGTGKKITLECSQTMGHDKMYWYQQDPGMELHLIHYSYGVNSTEKGDLSSESTVSRIRTEHFPLTLESARPSHTSQYLCASSDSWTLGNEQFFGPGTRLTVL.

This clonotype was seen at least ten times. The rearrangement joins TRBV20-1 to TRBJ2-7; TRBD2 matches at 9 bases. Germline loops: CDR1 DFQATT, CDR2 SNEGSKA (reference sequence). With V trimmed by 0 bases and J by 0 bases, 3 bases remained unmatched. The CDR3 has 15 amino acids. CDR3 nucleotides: TGCAGTGCTAGAGATCGCGGGAGGGCCTCCTACGAGCAGTACTTC. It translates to CSARDRGRASYEQYF.

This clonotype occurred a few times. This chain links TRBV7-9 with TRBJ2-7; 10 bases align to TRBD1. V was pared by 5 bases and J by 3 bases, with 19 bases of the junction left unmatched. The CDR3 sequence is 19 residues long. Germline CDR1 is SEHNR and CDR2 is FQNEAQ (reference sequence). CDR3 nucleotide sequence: TGTGCCAGCAGCCACCCTAGGGACAGGGGAGGGTGGCGCAGCTACGAGCAGTACTTC. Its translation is CASSHPRDRGGWRSYEQYF.

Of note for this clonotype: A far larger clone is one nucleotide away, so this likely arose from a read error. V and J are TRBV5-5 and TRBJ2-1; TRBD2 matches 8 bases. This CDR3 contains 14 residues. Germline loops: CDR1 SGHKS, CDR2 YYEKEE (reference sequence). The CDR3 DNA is TGTGCCAGCAGGGGGACTAGGCCCTTGTCGACCCGGTACTTC. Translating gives CASRGTRPLSTRYF.

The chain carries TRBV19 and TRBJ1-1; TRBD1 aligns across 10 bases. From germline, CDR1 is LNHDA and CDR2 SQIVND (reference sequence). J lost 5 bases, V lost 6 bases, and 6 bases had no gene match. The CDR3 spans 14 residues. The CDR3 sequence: CASSRGQGSTEAFF. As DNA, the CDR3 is TGTGCCAGTAGCAGGGGACAGGGGTCGACTGAAGCTTTCTTT.

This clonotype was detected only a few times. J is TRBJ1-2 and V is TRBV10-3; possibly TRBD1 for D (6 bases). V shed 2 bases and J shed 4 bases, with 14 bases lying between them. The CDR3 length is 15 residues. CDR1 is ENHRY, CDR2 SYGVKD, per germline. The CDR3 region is CAISEGQLSSYGYTF. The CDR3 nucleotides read TGTGCCATCAGTGAGGGACAGTTATCCAGCTATGGCTACACCTTC.

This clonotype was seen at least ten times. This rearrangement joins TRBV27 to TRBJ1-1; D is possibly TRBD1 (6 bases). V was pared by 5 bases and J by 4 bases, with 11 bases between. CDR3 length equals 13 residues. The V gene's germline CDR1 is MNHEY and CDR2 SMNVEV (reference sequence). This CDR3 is CASSAGDITEAFF. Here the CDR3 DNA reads TGTGCCAGCAGTGCAGGGGATATCACTGAAGCTTTCTTT.

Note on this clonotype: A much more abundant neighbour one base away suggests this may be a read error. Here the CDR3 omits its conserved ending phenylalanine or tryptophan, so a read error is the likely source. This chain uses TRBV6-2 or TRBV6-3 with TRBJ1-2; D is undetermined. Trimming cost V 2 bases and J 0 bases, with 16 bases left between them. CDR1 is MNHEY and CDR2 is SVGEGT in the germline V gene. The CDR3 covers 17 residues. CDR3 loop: CASSYLPLGISNYGYTS. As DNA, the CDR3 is TGTGCCAGCAGTTACCTTCCGCTTGGCATCTCTAACTATGGCTACACCTCC.

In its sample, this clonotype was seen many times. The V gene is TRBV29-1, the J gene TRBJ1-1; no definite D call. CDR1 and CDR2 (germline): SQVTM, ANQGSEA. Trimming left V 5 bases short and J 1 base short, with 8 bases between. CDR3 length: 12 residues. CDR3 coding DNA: TGCAGCGTTACCCGAGGGAACACTGAAGCTTTCTTT. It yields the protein CSVTRGNTEAFF. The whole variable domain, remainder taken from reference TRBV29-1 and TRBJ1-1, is SAVISQKPSRDICQRGTSLTIQCQVDSQVTMMFWYRQQPGQSLTLIATANQGSEATYESGFVIDKFPISRPNLTFSTLTVSNMSPEDSSIYLCSVTRGNTEAFFGQGTRLTVV.

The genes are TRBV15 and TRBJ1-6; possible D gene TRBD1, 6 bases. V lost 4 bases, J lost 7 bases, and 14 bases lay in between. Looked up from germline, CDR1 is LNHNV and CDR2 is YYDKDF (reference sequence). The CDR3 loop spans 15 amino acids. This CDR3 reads CATSTAGARNSPLHF. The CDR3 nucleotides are TGTGCCACCAGCACGGCGGGGGCAAGGAATTCACCCCTCCACTTT. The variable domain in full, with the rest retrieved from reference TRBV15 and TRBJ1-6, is DAMVIQNPRYQVTQFGKPVTLSCSQTLNHNVMYWYQQKSSQAPKLLFHYYDKDFNNEADTPDNFQSRRPNTSFCFLDIRSPGLGDTAMYLCATSTAGARNSPLHFGNGTRLTVT.

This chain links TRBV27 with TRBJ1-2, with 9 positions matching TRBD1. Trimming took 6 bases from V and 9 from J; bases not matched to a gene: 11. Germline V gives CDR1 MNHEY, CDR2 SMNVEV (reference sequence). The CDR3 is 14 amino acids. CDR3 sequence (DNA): TGTGCCAGCAGGGGGAGGTCCGGGACAGGGAGCTACACCTTC. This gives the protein CASRGRSGTGSYTF.

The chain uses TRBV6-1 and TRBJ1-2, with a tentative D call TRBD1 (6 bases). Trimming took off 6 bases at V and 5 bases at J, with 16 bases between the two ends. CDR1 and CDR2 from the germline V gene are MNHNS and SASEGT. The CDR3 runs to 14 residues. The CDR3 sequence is CASSSNTGTYGYTF. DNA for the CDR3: TGTGCCAGCAGCTCCAATACCGGGACATATGGCTACACCTTC.

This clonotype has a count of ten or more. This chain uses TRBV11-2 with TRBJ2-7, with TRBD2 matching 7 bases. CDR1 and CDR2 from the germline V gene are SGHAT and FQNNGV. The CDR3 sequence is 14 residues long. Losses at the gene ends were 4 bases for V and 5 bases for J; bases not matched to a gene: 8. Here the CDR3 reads CASSSSGDFHEQYF. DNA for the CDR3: TGTGCCAGCAGCTCCAGCGGGGATTTCCACGAGCAGTACTTC.

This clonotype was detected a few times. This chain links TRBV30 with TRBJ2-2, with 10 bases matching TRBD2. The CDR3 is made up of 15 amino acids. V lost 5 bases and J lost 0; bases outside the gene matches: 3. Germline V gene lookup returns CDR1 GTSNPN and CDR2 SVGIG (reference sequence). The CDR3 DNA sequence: TGTGCCTGGGAGCGGGAGGGGGCGAACACCGGGGAGCTGTTTTTT. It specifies CAWEREGANTGELFF.

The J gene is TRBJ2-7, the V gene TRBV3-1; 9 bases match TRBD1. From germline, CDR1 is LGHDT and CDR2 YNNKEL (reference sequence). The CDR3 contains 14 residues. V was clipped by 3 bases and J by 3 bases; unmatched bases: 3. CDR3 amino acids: CASSQSGQGYEQYF. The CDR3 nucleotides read TGTGCCAGCAGCCAGTCGGGACAGGGCTACGAGCAGTACTTC.

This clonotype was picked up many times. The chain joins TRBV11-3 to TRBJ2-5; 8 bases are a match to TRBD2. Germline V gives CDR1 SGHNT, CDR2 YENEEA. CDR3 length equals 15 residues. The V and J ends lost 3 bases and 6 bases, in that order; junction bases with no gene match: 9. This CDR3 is CASSLDSGRRKTQYF. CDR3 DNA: TGTGCCAGCAGCTTGGACAGCGGGAGACGAAAGACCCAGTACTTC.

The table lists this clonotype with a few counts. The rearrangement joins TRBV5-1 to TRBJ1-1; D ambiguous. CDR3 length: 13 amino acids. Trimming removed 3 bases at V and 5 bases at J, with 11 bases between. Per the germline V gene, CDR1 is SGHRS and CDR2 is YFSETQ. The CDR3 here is CASSSSGRTEAFF. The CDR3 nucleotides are TGCGCCAGCAGCTCTAGCGGGAGAACTGAAGCTTTCTTT.

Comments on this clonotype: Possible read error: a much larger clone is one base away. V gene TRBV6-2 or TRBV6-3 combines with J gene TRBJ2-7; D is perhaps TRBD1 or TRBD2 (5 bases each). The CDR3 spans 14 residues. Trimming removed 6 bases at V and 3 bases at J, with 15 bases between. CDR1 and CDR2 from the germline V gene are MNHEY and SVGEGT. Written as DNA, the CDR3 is TGTGCCAGCAGCTCCGGGGCGAGGGGCTACGAGCAGTACTTC. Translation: CASSSGARGYEQYF.

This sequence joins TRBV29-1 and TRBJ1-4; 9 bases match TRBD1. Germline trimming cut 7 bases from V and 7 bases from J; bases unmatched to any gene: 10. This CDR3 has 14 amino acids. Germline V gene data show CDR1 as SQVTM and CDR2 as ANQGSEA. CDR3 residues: CSANTGGRAEKLFF. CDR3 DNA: TGCAGCGCTAATACAGGGGGCCGTGCTGAAAAACTGTTTTTT.

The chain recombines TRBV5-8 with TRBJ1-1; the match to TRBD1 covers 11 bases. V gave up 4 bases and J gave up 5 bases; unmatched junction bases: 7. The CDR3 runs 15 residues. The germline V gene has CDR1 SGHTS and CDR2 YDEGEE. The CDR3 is CASSGGDRGGTEAFF. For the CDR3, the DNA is TGTGCCAGCAGCGGCGGGGACAGGGGGGGGACTGAAGCTTTCTTT.

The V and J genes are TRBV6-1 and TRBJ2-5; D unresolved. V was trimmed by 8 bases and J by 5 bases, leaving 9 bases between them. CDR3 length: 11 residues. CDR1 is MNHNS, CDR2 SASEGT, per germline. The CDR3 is CASARMETQYF. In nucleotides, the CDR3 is TGTGCCAGCGCGCGGATGGAGACCCAGTACTTC.

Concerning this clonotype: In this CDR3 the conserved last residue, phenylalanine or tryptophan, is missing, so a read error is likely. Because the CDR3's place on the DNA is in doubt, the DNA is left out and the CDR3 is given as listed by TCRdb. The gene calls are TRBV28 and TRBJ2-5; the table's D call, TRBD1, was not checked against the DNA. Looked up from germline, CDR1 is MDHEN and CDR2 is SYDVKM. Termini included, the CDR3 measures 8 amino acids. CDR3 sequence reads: CASTLSWG.

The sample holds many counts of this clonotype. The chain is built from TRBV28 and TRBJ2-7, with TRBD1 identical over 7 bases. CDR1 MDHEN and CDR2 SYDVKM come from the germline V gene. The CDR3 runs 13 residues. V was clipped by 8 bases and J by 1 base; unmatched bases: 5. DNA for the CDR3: TGTGCCAGCGCGACAGGGTTTTCCTACGAGCAGTACTTC. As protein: CASATGFSYEQYF.

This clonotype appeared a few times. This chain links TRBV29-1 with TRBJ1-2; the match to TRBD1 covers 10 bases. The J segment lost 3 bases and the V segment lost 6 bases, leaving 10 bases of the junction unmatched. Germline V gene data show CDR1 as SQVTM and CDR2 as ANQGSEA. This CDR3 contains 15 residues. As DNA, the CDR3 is TGCAGCGTAAGCTCCGGGACAGGGGTTGACTATGGCTACACCTTC. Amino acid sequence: CSVSSGTGVDYGYTF.

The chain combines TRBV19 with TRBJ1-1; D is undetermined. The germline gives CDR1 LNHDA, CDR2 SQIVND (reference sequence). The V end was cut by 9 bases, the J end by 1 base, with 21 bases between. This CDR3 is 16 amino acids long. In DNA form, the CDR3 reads TGTGCCAGCATGCTCCCTACCCTAAGTCAGAACACTGAAGCTTTCTTT. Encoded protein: CASMLPTLSQNTEAFF. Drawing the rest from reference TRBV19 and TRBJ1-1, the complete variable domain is DGGITQSPKYLFRKEGQNVTLSCEQNLNHDAMYWYRQDPGQGLRLIYYSQIVNDFQKGDIAEGYSVSREKKESFPLTVTSAQKNPTAFYLCASMLPTLSQNTEAFFGQGTRLTVV.